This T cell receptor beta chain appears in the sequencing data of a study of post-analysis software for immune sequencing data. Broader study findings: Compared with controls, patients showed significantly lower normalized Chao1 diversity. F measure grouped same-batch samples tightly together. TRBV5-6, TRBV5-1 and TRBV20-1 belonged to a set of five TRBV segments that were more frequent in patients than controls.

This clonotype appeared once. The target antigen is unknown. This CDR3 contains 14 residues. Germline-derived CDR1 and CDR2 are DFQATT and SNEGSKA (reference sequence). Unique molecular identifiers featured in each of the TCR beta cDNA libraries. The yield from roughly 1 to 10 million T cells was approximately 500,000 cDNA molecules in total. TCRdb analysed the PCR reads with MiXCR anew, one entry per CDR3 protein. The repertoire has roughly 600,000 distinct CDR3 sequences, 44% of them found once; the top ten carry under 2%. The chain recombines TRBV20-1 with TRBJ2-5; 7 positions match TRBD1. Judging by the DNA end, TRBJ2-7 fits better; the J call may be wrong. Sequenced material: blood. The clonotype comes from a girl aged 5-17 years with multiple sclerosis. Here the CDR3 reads CSAGRQGSRYEQYF. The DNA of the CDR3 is TGCAGTGCTGGCCGACAGGGTTCCAGATACGAGCAGTACTTC.